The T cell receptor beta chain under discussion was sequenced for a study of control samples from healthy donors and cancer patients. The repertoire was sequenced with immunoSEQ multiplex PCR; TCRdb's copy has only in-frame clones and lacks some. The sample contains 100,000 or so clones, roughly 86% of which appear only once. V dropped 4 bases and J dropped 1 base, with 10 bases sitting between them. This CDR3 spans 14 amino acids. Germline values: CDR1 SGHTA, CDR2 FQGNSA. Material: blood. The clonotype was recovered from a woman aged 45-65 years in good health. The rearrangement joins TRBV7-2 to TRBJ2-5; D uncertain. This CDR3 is CASSSDISQETQYF. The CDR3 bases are TGTGCCAGCAGCTCCGATATATCCCAAGAGACCCAGTACTTC.